The 24 T cell receptor beta chains below all came from one sample that was sequenced in a study of shared clonotypes between healthy human individuals. The method was immunoSEQ multiplex PCR; TCRdb's version includes in-frame clones alone and lacks a portion of them. The sample carries about 2.4 million clones, under 95% recorded once. Specimen: naive CD4+ T cells from PBMCs. Subset: CD45RA+ positively selected. These receptors were obtained from a man aged 18 to 29 in good health. Some clones in this sample may be carry-over from other donors' samples.

The chain combines TRBV7-2 with TRBJ2-1; 12 positions match TRBD2. In germline, CDR1 is SGHTA, CDR2 FQGNSA. The length of the CDR3 is 15 residues. V lost 5 bases and J lost 5; bases outside the gene matches: 4. Here the CDR3 reads CASSRTSGTNNEQFF. CDR3 nucleotides: TGTGCCAGCAGCCGGACTAGCGGGACAAACAATGAGCAGTTCTTC.

This clone was seen more than once but under ten times. The rearrangement joins TRBV7-9 to TRBJ1-2; tentatively, D is TRBD1 (5 bases). V lost 5 bases and J lost 0, with 13 bases in between. Germline CDR1 is SEHNR and CDR2 is FQNEAQ (reference sequence). The CDR3 spans 15 residues. The CDR3: CASSAHGTTNYGYTF. The CDR3 bases are TGTGCCAGCAGCGCCCACGGGACGACTAACTATGGCTACACCTTC.

V usage is TRBV10-1 and J usage is TRBJ2-3; D perhaps matches TRBD1 (6 bases). Germline V lookup: CDR1 WNHNN, CDR2 SYGVQD (reference sequence). The CDR3 covers 16 residues. Trimming shortened V by 6 bases and J by 4 bases, and 20 bases separated the two germline ends. The CDR3 protein is CASSEPNRVGADTQYF. CDR3 bases: TGCGCCAGCAGCGAGCCCAACAGGGTTGGAGCAGATACGCAGTATTTT.

The J gene is TRBJ1-2, the V gene TRBV9; D not certain. Germline CDR1 is SGDLS and CDR2 is YYNGEE. The CDR3 length is 14 residues. Trimming removed 4 bases from V and 1 base from J, with 11 bases in between. The CDR3 DNA follows: TGTGCCAGCAGCCCCACCGGGGTTAACTATGGCTACACCTTC. Its translation is CASSPTGVNYGYTF.

The chain recombines TRBV29-1 with TRBJ2-3; D perhaps matches TRBD1 (5 bases). This CDR3 has 14 residues. V was trimmed by 1 base and J by 0 bases, leaving 8 bases between them. Germline V gene lookup returns CDR1 SQVTM and CDR2 ANQGSEA. The CDR3 bases are TGCAGCGTTGAAGGTGACAGAAGCACAGATACGCAGTATTTT. Protein product: CSVEGDRSTDTQYF.

Here the CDR3 DNA reads TGTGCCAGCAGTTTGGGGGGGACTAGCGGTCCAATGGGGCAGTACTTC. Translation: CASSLGGTSGPMGQYF. The rearrangement joins TRBV28 to TRBJ2-7, with 11 bases aligning to TRBD2. Losses at the gene ends were 3 bases for V and 9 bases for J; bases not matched to a gene: 13. Germline CDR1 is MDHEN and CDR2 is SYDVKM. This CDR3 comprises 16 residues.

The chain employs TRBV28 and TRBJ2-1; D uncertain. Germline CDR1 and CDR2: MDHEN and SYDVKM. Trimming removed 4 bases from V and 0 bases from J, with 10 bases in between. This CDR3 has 15 residues. The CDR3 here is CASSSLESSYNEQFF. The CDR3 DNA reads as TGTGCCAGCAGTTCCCTGGAGAGCTCCTACAATGAGCAGTTCTTC.

This chain joins TRBV7-2 and TRBJ2-7, with unresolved D. CDR1 is SGHTA and CDR2 is FQGNSA in the germline V gene. The CDR3 consists of 15 residues. The V gene lost 1 base and the J gene lost 2 bases, with 12 bases spanning the gap. CDR3 protein: CASSLGSQIPYEQYF. As DNA, the CDR3 is TGTGCCAGCAGCTTAGGTTCACAGATCCCCTACGAGCAGTACTTC.

The chain combines TRBV27 with TRBJ2-3, with a weak D call TRBD1 (5 bases). V lost 3 bases and J 4 bases, leaving 14 bases between the germline ends. CDR3 length: 15 residues. Looked up from germline, CDR1 is MNHEY and CDR2 is SMNVEV (reference sequence). The CDR3 nucleotides are TGTGCCAGCAGTTTCAGGGCAAAGTCCCCAGATACGCAGTATTTT. Its translation is CASSFRAKSPDTQYF.

This chain joins TRBV29-1 and TRBJ2-1; D unclear. The V and J ends lost 4 bases and 9 bases respectively, with 22 bases between them. CDR1 is SQVTM, CDR2 ANQGSEA, per germline. CDR3 size: 15 residues. DNA for the CDR3: TGCAGCGTTGTGTCGCGTCTCCTGCCTCACGCTGAGCAGTTCTTC. Translating gives CSVVSRLLPHAEQFF.

The rearrangement uses TRBV5-1 and TRBJ2-5, with 14 bases fitting TRBD2. The germline V gene encodes CDR1 SGHRS and CDR2 YFSETQ. The CDR3 is 18 amino acids. With 4 bases clipped from V and 5 bases from J, the junction kept 13 bases outside the gene matches. CDR3 amino acids: CASSRTGTSGRKSETQYF. As DNA, the CDR3 is TGCGCCAGCAGCAGGACCGGGACTAGCGGGAGAAAAAGTGAGACCCAGTACTTC.

The chain joins TRBV7-2 to TRBJ2-1, with D tentatively TRBD2 (5 bases). CDR1 and CDR2 (germline): SGHTA, FQGNSA. This CDR3 contains 15 residues. V was pared by 4 bases and J by 2 bases, with 12 bases between. CDR3 sequence: CASSSPTGTYNEQFF. CDR3 sequence (DNA): TGTGCCAGCAGCTCCCCAACGGGAACCTACAATGAGCAGTTCTTC. Using reference TRBV7-2 and TRBJ2-1 for the parts outside the CDR3, the full variable domain is GAGVSQSPSNKVTEKGKDVELRCDPISGHTALYWYRQSLGQGLEFLIYFQGNSAPDKSGLPSDRFSAERTGGSVSTLTIQRTQQEDSAVYLCASSSPTGTYNEQFFGPGTRLTVL.

CDR3: CASSFSQGMQYF. CDR3 DNA: TGTGCCAGCAGCTTTTCGCAGGGTATGCAGTATTTT. The V gene is TRBV11-3, the J gene TRBJ2-3, with a tentative D call TRBD1 (5 bases). Germline CDR1 reads SGHNT; CDR2 reads YENEEA. V lost 3 bases to trimming and J lost 11 bases, with 12 bases between them. The CDR3 contains 12 residues.

The rearrangement joins TRBV27 to TRBJ2-1; the match to TRBD2 covers 12 bases. The CDR3 is made up of 19 amino acids. CDR1 MNHEY and CDR2 SMNVEV come from the germline V gene (reference sequence). V lost 4 bases and J lost 4; bases outside the gene matches: 14. The CDR3 DNA sequence: TGTGCCAGCAGTTCTCCCAAGACTAGCGGGGGAGTATTTTACAATGAGCAGTTCTTC. Translating it yields CASSSPKTSGGVFYNEQFF.

The V gene is TRBV6-5, the J gene TRBJ2-3; 15 bases fit TRBD2. The CDR3 loop spans 15 amino acids. The V gene's germline CDR1 is MNHEY and CDR2 SVGAGI. Trimming took 11 bases from V and 5 from J; bases not matched to a gene: 8. The DNA of the CDR3 is TGTGCCGCAAAGGGACTAGCGGGAGGTTTAGATACGCAGTATTTT. Its translation: CAAKGLAGGLDTQYF.

The J gene is TRBJ2-3, the V gene TRBV30; 7 bases match TRBD2. CDR1 is GTSNPN, CDR2 SVGIG, per germline (reference sequence). Trimming cost V 2 bases and J 0 bases; bases outside gene matches: 5. This CDR3 comprises 15 residues. CDR3 protein: CAWSTTSASTDTQYF. In DNA form, the CDR3 reads TGTGCCTGGAGTACTACTAGCGCAAGCACAGATACGCAGTATTTT.

The V gene is TRBV9, the J gene TRBJ2-7, with D perhaps matching TRBD2 (7 bases). CDR3 length equals 16 residues. The V gene lost 3 bases and the J gene lost 2 bases, with 18 bases spanning the gap. CDR1 is SGDLS and CDR2 is YYNGEE in the germline V gene. CDR3 nucleotide sequence: TGTGCCAGCAGCGGGCTCGGGGGGCTCATGGCCTACGAGCAGTACTTC. This encodes CASSGLGGLMAYEQYF.

The chain combines TRBV19 with TRBJ1-3, with 7 bases that match TRBD1. V was pared by 7 bases and J by 4 bases, with 7 bases of the junction left unmatched. The CDR3 loop spans 14 amino acids. Per the germline V gene, CDR1 is LNHDA and CDR2 is SQIVND (reference sequence). In DNA, the CDR3 is TGTGCCAGTATGACAGGGAGCGCCGGAAACACCATATATTTT. Its translation is CASMTGSAGNTIYF.

V is TRBV11-2 and J is TRBJ2-5; weak D call: TRBD2 (5 bases). The tail of the sequence fits TRBJ2-7 better, so the J call may be wrong. Germline loops: CDR1 SGHAT, CDR2 FQNNGV. The CDR3 is 14 residues long. The CDR3 coding sequence is TGTGCCAGCAGCCCTGGACTTCTGGGGTACGAGCAGTACTTC. Its translation: CASSPGLLGYEQYF.

On this clone itself: This CDR3 is also generated by other DNA sequences in the sample. This chain links TRBV29-1 with TRBJ2-3; perhaps TRBD2 as D (5 bases). Trimming took off 4 bases at V and 2 bases at J, with 10 bases between the two ends. Germline CDR1 is SQVTM and CDR2 is ANQGSEA. There are 13 residues in the CDR3. The CDR3 is CSVGRTDTDTQYF. In nucleotides, the CDR3 is TGCAGCGTTGGGAGGACGGACACAGATACGCAGTATTTT.

The chain employs TRBV5-1 and TRBJ2-2; D gene ambiguous. The CDR3 is 12 residues long. CDR1 and CDR2 from the germline V gene are SGHRS and YFSETQ. V dropped 2 bases and J dropped 7 bases, with 6 bases sitting between them. Here the CDR3 reads CASSFSDGELFF. The CDR3 bases are TGCGCCAGCAGCTTTTCCGACGGGGAGCTGTTTTTT.

The V call is TRBV4-2, the J call TRBJ2-6; 8 bases fit TRBD1. Germline CDR1 is LGHNA and CDR2 is YNFKEQ. Trimming removed 1 base from V and 4 bases from J; junction bases left unmatched: 15. The CDR3 is 20 amino acids. The CDR3 spells CASSQGPRTGITLGANVLTF. As DNA, the CDR3 is TGTGCCAGCAGCCAAGGCCCCCGGACAGGGATAACTTTGGGGGCCAACGTCCTGACTTTC.

The chain has TRBV28 and TRBJ1-2, with unresolved D. Trimming took 8 bases from V and 0 from J, leaving 10 bases between them. Germline V gene lookup returns CDR1 MDHEN and CDR2 SYDVKM. The CDR3 has 13 amino acids. CDR3 sequence reads: CASFGSTNYGYTF. The CDR3 DNA reads as TGTGCCAGCTTCGGCAGTACTAACTATGGCTACACCTTC.

The V call is TRBV27, the J call TRBJ2-5; 7 nucleotides match TRBD2. V was clipped by 7 bases and J by 4 bases; unmatched bases: 24. Germline CDR1 and CDR2: MNHEY and SMNVEV (reference sequence). This CDR3 spans 19 amino acids. CDR3 residues: CASNFKSFWLAAQVETQYF. The CDR3 coding sequence is TGTGCCAGCAATTTCAAGTCCTTCTGGCTAGCGGCTCAGGTAGAGACCCAGTACTTC.